This TCR beta chain is from a study of T cell responses to AZD1222 COVID-19 vaccine (dated by TCRdb to the early 2020s). Study-wide context: AZD1222 recipients with second doses at about 4 weeks or about 12 weeks were pooled, because spike-specific TCR depth and breadth did not differ between schedules. A total of more than 230 trial participants underwent TCR sequencing, of whom some 200 had received two doses of AZD1222 and around 26 had received two doses of the MenACWY control vaccine. Trial participants were enrolled by age into subgroups of 18-55, 56-69 and 70-plus years, and around 150, 29 and 61 TCR-sequenced participants, respectively, were included in these subgroups. Summary of the overall study and its limitations: In the small 56-69-year group, the increase in depth fell short of significance, most likely because of low power. After two AZD1222 doses, both the breadth and the depth of spike-specific TCRs were significantly higher than at day 0 and than in MenACWY recipients. Reportedly, almost half of the unique spike-specific TCRs recognized epitopes lying outside the regions that are mutated in the B.1.351 and B.1.1.7 variants. Participants were mostly white British, with more females than males. The authors suggested clonal diversity may have been underestimated. Only five or six AZD1222 recipients were SARS-CoV-2 seropositive at baseline, limiting conclusions about previously exposed vaccinees. Because no day 14 peak-response samples were available, repertoires were characterized only after the peak T cell response. The whole spike protein was spanned by vaccine-associated CD4 TCRs, and dominant responses were seen in regions 160-218 and 743-854.

The sample's time point label, in plain terms: baseline before first vaccination. Samples from vaccinated people were obtained from the UK trials COV001 and COV002, which included a single-blind randomized controlled phase 2/3 trial of AZD1222 (ChAdOx1 nCoV-19) in healthy adults. For TCRbeta chain sequencing, PBMC samples from trial participants were taken at day 0 and at day 28 after the second dose. Taken from the germline V gene, the CDR1 and CDR2 loops are MDHEN and SYDVKM. V was cut back by 5 bases and J by 1 base, leaving a gap of 12 bases between them. Including cysteine and phenylalanine, the CDR3 has 15 amino acids. CDR3 DNA is the only sequence kept; it has 45 bases, read in frame from the first base. Regarding this clone: Its antigen target is currently unknown. The input lacks base qualities; no much larger clone sits a single base away.

The CDR3 regions of human TCRbeta chains were analyzed by immunosequencing. The study's own analysis went as follows. TCRs in the repertoires were matched against a reference library of SARS-CoV-2-specific TCRs that had been generated with the MIRA antigen-specificity platform. Breadth meant the fraction of unique TCRs that were SARS-CoV-2-associated, whereas depth meant the fraction of total T cells that were SARS-CoV-2-associated. Using the MIRA data, every spike-specific TCR was mapped to the spike region that the TCR reacted to and assigned to either a CD4 or a CD8 class. Log10-transformed breadth and depth values were compared by one-way ANOVA with Sidak's multiple comparisons tests. The table was pulled from immuneACCESS by TCRdb, which kept in-frame rearrangements only. Such tables lose some clones; where checked, under half of the loss comes from unresolved V genes, and the rest has no known cause. D and trimming come from the DNA, and the V and J calls and clone size come from that table. The sample records some 100,000 clones, about 86% of which are singletons. 3% to 3.5% of the sample belongs to the ten largest clones.

The chain employs TRBV28 and TRBJ1-5; a confident D gene designation cannot be given. The sample was peripheral blood, taken on day 0 of AZD1222 vaccination. The clonotype comes from an adult in good health. The CDR3 region has the sequence CASSIPGGSNQPQHF. The nucleotides read TGTGCCAGCAGTATCCCGGGTGGGAGCAATCAGCCCCAGCATTTT.